This TCR beta chain derives from a study of blood T cell repertoires in COVID-19. Study at large: Samples came from the United States, Italy and Spain, spanning acute and convalescent COVID-19. T cells, B-cell-depleted T cells, or PBMCs provided the cDNA or gDNA that served as material.

Those enrolled, adults aged roughly 18 to 90 years, came from about two dozen US areas. The study assigned cohorts using participant-reported clinical history. This clone was seen a few times. Profiled with immunoSEQ multiplex PCR; TCRdb holds only in-frame clones, not every one. The table has around 250,000 clones, around 89% seen once. The CDR3 covers 14 residues. J gave up 3 bases and V 7 bases, and 6 bases lay outside the gene matches. Germline V gene data show CDR1 as MNHEY and CDR2 as SVGAGI. The gene calls are TRBV6-5 and TRBJ2-1, with 7 bases that match TRBD1. The sequence was obtained from a woman aged 25 to 45 with acute COVID-19. Sequencing input: PBMCs or T cells enriched from blood (not recorded which). The CDR3 DNA reads TGTGCCAGCATGACAGGGATTTACTACAATGAGCAGTTCTTC. Its translation: CASMTGIYYNEQFF.